The clone carrying this T cell receptor (beta chain) was detected ten times or more. Antigen: not known. This record comes from a study of T-cell memory formation after mild COVID-19. Findings and limits, study-wide: Pre-infection memory showed some responding clones, and this suggested that cross-reactive memory joined.

From 5'RACE with constant-segment primers came TCR alpha and TCR beta cDNA libraries that carried sample barcodes and UMIs. TCRdb re-analysed the 5' RACE reads in MiXCR, keeping a single row per CDR3 protein. Here the sample spans some 270,000 distinct CDR3 sequences, 15% to 17% being singletons. Trimming took 6 bases from V and 4 from J; bases not matched to a gene: 7. This CDR3 has 15 residues. Per germline, CDR1 MNHEY and CDR2 SMNVEV (reference sequence). This chain connects TRBV27 to TRBJ2-2; 8 nucleotides agree with TRBD1. This TCR came from an adult woman who had mild COVID-19 (a few samples of this study predate the infection). Cell type and time point are not known. Source material: PBMCs or a T cell subset sorted from them (not recorded which). This CDR3 reads CASRRAGGSTGELFF. The CDR3 DNA is TGTGCCAGCAGGCGGGCAGGGGGCAGCACCGGGGAGCTGTTTTTT.